These 21 T cell receptor beta chains share one sample of origin, sequenced in a study of CD8+CD57+ T cells in acquired aplastic anemia. TCR beta VDJ and CDR3 were profiled, and genomic DNA was the template. TCRdb redid the calling of the reads with MiXCR, one entry per CDR3 protein. The sample shows roughly 300,000 distinct CDR3 sequences, roughly half of them seen only once. The sequenced sample was sorted CD4+, CD8+, or CD8+CD57+ T cells (not recorded which) from PBMCs. These receptors all come from a human donor with severe aplastic anemia or a healthy control (not recorded which).

There are many counts of this clonotype. The chain links TRBV20-1 to TRBJ2-1; maybe TRBD2 (5 bases). V gave up 0 bases and J gave up 4 bases, with 22 bases separating them. This CDR3 contains 18 residues. Per the germline V gene, CDR1 is DFQATT and CDR2 is SNEGSKA (reference sequence). Written as DNA, the CDR3 is TGCAGTGCTAGAGACCCACGGGAACGGGCAAACCTGTACAATGAGCAGTTCTTC. This encodes CSARDPRERANLYNEQFF.

Worth noting for this clonotype: A much bigger clone sits one base away, suggesting this may be a read error. The conserved phenylalanine or tryptophan normally closing the CDR3 is absent here, so this likely arose from a read error. This rearrangement joins TRBV9 to TRBJ1-1; D unclear. The V end was cut by 0 bases, the J end by 1 base, with 10 bases between. Germline CDR1 and CDR2: SGDLS and YYNGEE. This CDR3 comprises 15 residues. The CDR3 DNA is TGTGCCAGCAGCGTAGGGGCAGGATCGAACACTGAAGCTTTCCTT. The encoded protein is CASSVGAGSNTEAFL.

This chain connects TRBV15 to TRBJ2-7, with D hard to call. The CDR3 sequence is 14 residues long. V was clipped by 2 bases and J by 2 bases, with 10 bases between them. CDR1 LNHNV and CDR2 YYDKDF come from the germline V gene (reference sequence). The chain's CDR3 is CATSRPGGAYEQYF. CDR3 coding DNA: TGTGCCACCAGCAGACCCGGTGGGGCCTACGAGCAGTACTTC.

A note on this clonotype: The conserved final phenylalanine or tryptophan is absent from the CDR3, which likely points to a read error. The chain couples TRBV9 to TRBJ2-1; TRBD2 might be the D (6 bases). The CDR3 spans 17 residues. CDR1 and CDR2 from the germline V gene are SGDLS and YYNGEE. The DNA for the CDR3 is TGCGCCAGCAGCGTAGGATCTGGAGGGCAGAACTACAATGAGCAGTTCTCC. It translates to CASSVGSGGQNYNEQFS.

This clonotype has only one observation. V and J are TRBV29-1 and TRBJ1-1; 9 bases fit TRBD1. In germline, CDR1 is SQVTM, CDR2 ANQGSEA. V was pared by 7 bases and J by 5 bases, with 5 bases of the junction left unmatched. The CDR3 runs to 12 residues. The chain's CDR3 is CSGGTGTTEAFF. The CDR3 region has the DNA TGCAGCGGGGGGACAGGGACAACTGAAGCTTTCTTT.

The CDR3 region has the DNA TGTGCCAGCATACCCCCTGCCCAAGAGACCCAGTACTTC. Its protein product is CASIPPAQETQYF. The chain recombines TRBV2 with TRBJ2-5, with unresolved D. With 7 bases removed from V and 1 base from J, the gap between germline ends came to 10 bases. Germline V gene lookup returns CDR1 SNHLY and CDR2 FYNNEI. There are 13 residues in the CDR3.

As for this clonotype: This sequence may be a read error, since a much larger clone differs from it by one base. The chain uses TRBV12-3 or TRBV12-4 and TRBJ1-1, with D possibly being TRBD1 (6 bases). The length of the CDR3 is 13 residues. V lost 7 bases to trimming and J lost 1 base, with 10 bases between them. The CDR3 is CASNLQGNTEAFF. The CDR3 DNA reads TGTGCCAGCAACCTACAGGGGAACACTGAAGCTTTCTTT.

Comment on this clonotype: Mismatch with germline at one junction end may stem from a read error. The chain couples TRBV6-5 to TRBJ1-6; D is perhaps TRBD1 (6 bases). This CDR3 is 17 amino acids long. The germline CDR1 and CDR2 sequences are MNHEY and SVGAGI. This chain's CDR3 is CASSLGQSSTQNSPLHF. DNA of the CDR3: TGCGCCAGCAGCCTAGGACAGTCCTCTACCCAGAATTCACCCCTCCACTTT.

This chain uses TRBV20-1 with TRBJ1-6; no clear D gene. V dropped 0 bases and J dropped 1 base, with 7 bases sitting between them. Germline-derived CDR1 and CDR2 are DFQATT and SNEGSKA (reference sequence). The CDR3 covers 15 residues. As DNA, the CDR3 is TGCAGTGCTAGAGATACACAGTCCTATAATTCACCCCTCCACTTT. Its translation: CSARDTQSYNSPLHF.

Many counts were recorded for this clonotype. The chain combines TRBV6-5 with TRBJ1-2, with 8 bases fitting TRBD1. Germline CDR1 reads MNHEY; CDR2 reads SVGAGI. V gave up 4 bases and J gave up 11 bases; unmatched junction bases: 12. This CDR3 is 14 amino acids long. The CDR3 region is CASSSRTGLGWYTF. Here the CDR3 DNA reads TGTGCCAGCAGTTCCCGGACAGGGCTGGGTTGGTACACCTTC.

The chain couples TRBV4-1 to TRBJ2-5, with 15 bases lining up with TRBD2. CDR1 MGHRA and CDR2 YSYEKL come from the germline V gene. The CDR3 totals 16 residues. The trim removed 3 bases at V and 3 bases at J, leaving 2 bases unmatched. CDR3: CASSHGTSGGKETQYF. CDR3 coding DNA: TGCGCCAGCAGCCACGGGACTAGCGGGGGGAAAGAGACCCAGTACTTC.

This clonotype was counted ten times or more. The rearrangement links TRBV6-1 to TRBJ1-5; the D gene is possibly TRBD1 (6 bases). V was trimmed by 6 bases and J by 1 base, leaving 13 bases between them. There are 15 residues in the CDR3. Germline loops: CDR1 MNHNS, CDR2 SASEGT. The CDR3 sequence is CASRGADRSNQPQHF. The DNA for the CDR3 is TGTGCCAGCAGGGGGGCGGATAGAAGCAATCAGCCCCAGCATTTT.

This clonotype was counted ten times or more. The chain couples TRBV7-9 to TRBJ1-3; D is perhaps TRBD1 (6 bases). The germline V gene has CDR1 SEHNR and CDR2 FQNEAQ (reference sequence). The CDR3 is 18 residues long. Trimming took 5 bases from V and 1 from J, leaving 21 bases between them. The CDR3 here is CASSQPKTGYSSGNTIYF. The CDR3 DNA follows: TGTGCCAGCAGCCAACCGAAGACAGGATATTCTTCTGGAAACACCATATATTTT. Using reference TRBV7-9 and TRBJ1-3 for the parts outside the CDR3, the full variable domain is DTGVSQNPRHKITKRGQNVTFRCDPISEHNRLYWYRQTLGQGPEFLTYFQNEAQLEKSRLLSDRFSAERPKGSFSTLEIQRTEQGDSAMYLCASSQPKTGYSSGNTIYFGEGSWLTVV.

This chain uses TRBV13 with TRBJ2-7; 7 nucleotides agree with TRBD1. The trim removed 3 bases at V and 2 bases at J, leaving 7 bases unmatched. Germline CDR1 is PRHDT and CDR2 is FYEKMQ (reference sequence). The CDR3 is 15 residues long. The CDR3 DNA reads TGTGCCAGCAGCTTCGGCCGGGACAGCACCTACGAGCAGTACTTC. Its translation is CASSFGRDSTYEQYF.

The J gene is TRBJ1-1, the V gene TRBV10-3, with a weak D call TRBD1 (5 bases). Per germline, CDR1 ENHRY and CDR2 SYGVKD. With 6 bases removed from V and 1 base from J, the gap between germline ends came to 6 bases. The CDR3 covers 12 residues. CDR3: CAIRGANTEAFF. CDR3 bases: TGTGCCATCAGAGGGGCGAACACTGAAGCTTTCTTT.

The V and J genes are TRBV19 and TRBJ1-1; 7 bases align to TRBD1. V lost 6 bases, J lost 8 bases, and 12 bases stayed unmatched. The CDR3 totals 14 residues. The germline V gene has CDR1 LNHDA and CDR2 SQIVND (reference sequence). The CDR3 nucleotides read TGTGCCAGTAGCCTACCCGGGACAGCTACAGAAGCTTTCTTT. It codes for CASSLPGTATEAFF.

This rearrangement joins TRBV5-1 to TRBJ2-7; the match to TRBD2 covers 7 bases. Germline V CDR1 and CDR2: SGHRS, YFSETQ. V lost 4 bases, J lost 3 bases, and 10 bases stayed unmatched. This CDR3 comprises 15 residues. CDR3 residues: CASSTSSGGSYEQYF. The CDR3 nucleotides read TGCGCCAGCAGCACTTCTAGCGGAGGGAGCTACGAGCAGTACTTC.

Ten or more counts support this clonotype. This chain connects TRBV2 to TRBJ1-6, with D unclear. Trimming removed 1 base at V and 9 bases at J, with 7 bases between. From germline, CDR1 is SNHLY and CDR2 FYNNEI. The CDR3 has 13 residues. The CDR3 spells CASSEEDVSPLHF. The CDR3 DNA follows: TGTGCCAGCAGTGAAGAAGACGTTTCACCCCTCCACTTT.

J is TRBJ2-1 and V is TRBV9; 10 nucleotides agree with TRBD2. This CDR3 is built from 16 residues. The ends lost 0 bases at V and 4 bases at J; junction bases unmatched: 4. CDR1 and CDR2 from the germline V gene are SGDLS and YYNGEE. CDR3 loop: CASSVGGAGGYNEQFF. CDR3 in DNA: TGTGCCAGCAGCGTAGGCGGAGCGGGGGGGTACAATGAGCAGTTCTTC.

This clonotype was detected many times. The chain uses TRBV9 and TRBJ2-5; 7 bases are a match to TRBD2. The germline CDR1 and CDR2 sequences are SGDLS and YYNGEE. Trimming removed 0 bases from V and 5 bases from J; junction bases left unmatched: 4. The CDR3 consists of 14 residues. Here the CDR3 DNA reads TGTGCCAGCAGCGTAGACCTGGGGGGGGAGACCCAGTACTTC. This encodes CASSVDLGGETQYF. Using reference TRBV9 and TRBJ2-5 for the parts outside the CDR3, the full variable domain is DSGVTQTPKHLITATGQRVTLRCSPRSGDLSVYWYQQSLDQGLQFLIQYYNGEERAKGNILERFSAQQFPDLHSELNLSSLELGDSALYFCASSVDLGGETQYFGPGTRLLVL.

This sequence joins TRBV20-1 and TRBJ2-5; 9 nucleotides match TRBD1. The ends lost 4 bases at V and 5 bases at J; junction bases unmatched: 5. The CDR3 covers 13 residues. Looked up from germline, CDR1 is DFQATT and CDR2 is SNEGSKA (reference sequence). The CDR3 DNA reads as TGCAGTGCTAAGGACAGGGGTGTTGAGACCCAGTACTTC. Its protein is CSAKDRGVETQYF.